This TCR beta chain is drawn from a study of cytomegalovirus exposure and HLA in healthy donors. General study findings and limits: According to a subsequent analysis, TCR clusters identified in the first cohort showed a tendency to co-occur across the 100 to 150 validation repertoires.

Only in-frame clones appear in the TCRdb table, and some are missing; sequencing was by immunoSEQ multiplex PCR. The table shows about 150,000 clones, with approximately 90% occurring only once. A note on this clone: Its antigen is as yet unknown.

The length of the CDR3 is 14 residues. Looked up from germline, CDR1 is LNHDA and CDR2 is SQIVND (reference sequence). The V and J ends lost 6 bases and 6 bases respectively, with 18 bases between them. This sequence originates from a woman aged 25-40 years in good health and CMV-seropositive. The chain carries TRBV19 and TRBJ2-7; D gene ambiguous. Material: PBMCs. This chain's CDR3 is CASRSLTRSGEQYF. The CDR3 coding sequence is TGTGCCAGTAGGAGTCTTACCAGATCGGGCGAGCAGTACTTC.